These 13 T cell receptor beta chains share one sample of origin, sequenced in a study of shared clonotypes between healthy human individuals. Profiled with immunoSEQ multiplex PCR; TCRdb holds only in-frame clones, not every one. Of around 2.5 million clones in the sample, 90% to 95% were seen once. The sequencing sample was made of naive CD4+ T cells from PBMCs. Regarding subset: CD45RA+ positively selected. Receptors originate from a man aged 18 to 30 in good health. Some clones in this sample may be carry-over from other donors' samples.

For the CDR3, the DNA is TGTGCCAGCAGCCAAGACACAGGGTCGAGAGGGGATGAGCAGTTCTTC. Amino acids: CASSQDTGSRGDEQFF. J is TRBJ2-1 and V is TRBV4-2, with D maybe TRBD1 (6 bases). Deletions cut 0 bases from V and 8 bases from J, with 17 bases between. Per germline, CDR1 LGHNA and CDR2 YNFKEQ. This CDR3 is 16 amino acids long.

This clone was detected once. The V gene is TRBV7-9, the J gene TRBJ2-5, with 7 bases lining up with TRBD1. The V segment lost 2 bases and the J segment 1 base; nucleotides outside the gene matches: 1. CDR1 and CDR2 (germline): SEHNR, FQNEAQ (reference sequence). This CDR3 contains 14 residues. CDR3 sequence: CASSLTGAQETQYF. In DNA form, the CDR3 reads TGTGCCAGCAGCTTAACAGGGGCCCAAGAGACCCAGTACTTC.

The rearrangement links TRBV5-1 to TRBJ2-7; 9 nucleotides align to TRBD2. The germline CDR1 and CDR2 sequences are SGHRS and YFSETQ. This CDR3 is 16 amino acids long. With V trimmed by 4 bases and J by 1 base, 9 bases remained unmatched. CDR3 in amino acids: CASSVVSAGGSYEQYF. The CDR3 DNA follows: TGCGCCAGCAGCGTTGTTTCCGCGGGAGGGTCCTACGAGCAGTACTTC. The whole variable domain, filled in from reference TRBV5-1 and TRBJ2-7, reads KAGVTQTPRYLIKTRGQQVTLSCSPISGHRSVSWYQQTPGQGLQFLFEYFSETQRNKGNFPGRFSGRQFSNSRSEMNVSTLELGDSALYLCASSVVSAGGSYEQYFGPGTRLTVT.

Of note for this clone: One end of the junction is discordant with germline, which a read error may explain. CDR3 sequence reads: CASSGETSEKLFF. The CDR3 DNA follows: TGTGCCAGCAGCGGGGAGACTAGTGAAAAACTGTTTTTT. The J gene is TRBJ1-4, the V gene TRBV2; D unresolved. The CDR3 runs to 13 residues. The germline V gene encodes CDR1 SNHLY and CDR2 FYNNEI. Drawing the rest from reference TRBV2 and TRBJ1-4, the complete variable domain is EPEVTQTPSHQVTQMGQEVILRCVPISNHLYFYWYRQILGQKVEFLVSFYNNEISEKSEIFDDQFSVERPDGSNFTLKIRSTKLEDSAMYFCASSGETSEKLFFGSGTQLSVL.

The V and J genes are TRBV4-2 and TRBJ1-2; D gene ambiguous. This CDR3 comprises 14 residues. Germline loops: CDR1 LGHNA, CDR2 YNFKEQ. The V end was cut by 0 bases, the J end by 0 bases, with 5 bases between. CDR3: CASSQDLANYGYTF. The CDR3 nucleotides read TGTGCCAGCAGCCAAGATCTTGCTAACTATGGCTACACCTTC.

The V gene is TRBV30, the J gene TRBJ1-4; tentative D call: TRBD1 (5 bases). The V end was cut by 2 bases, the J end by 4 bases, with 11 bases between. This CDR3 comprises 14 residues. The germline V gene encodes CDR1 GTSNPN and CDR2 SVGIG (reference sequence). The chain's CDR3 is CAWSRQGGNEKLFF. CDR3 sequence (DNA): TGTGCCTGGAGTCGGCAGGGCGGTAATGAAAAACTGTTTTTT.

As to this clone: Within the sample, other DNA sequences also encode this same CDR3. V usage is TRBV5-1 and J usage is TRBJ1-1; 10 nucleotides match TRBD1. V was clipped by 2 bases and J by 4 bases; unmatched bases: 5. Germline CDR1 is SGHRS and CDR2 is YFSETQ. This CDR3 has 15 amino acids. CDR3 sequence: CASSFRTGGSTEAFF. The CDR3 DNA sequence: TGCGCCAGCAGCTTTCGGACAGGGGGGAGCACTGAAGCTTTCTTT.

This clone has only one observation. The rearrangement uses TRBV30 and TRBJ1-2; D not resolved. This CDR3 spans 13 amino acids. V was cut by 0 bases and J by 1 base, with 6 bases left in between. Germline CDR1 GTSNPN, CDR2 SVGIG (reference sequence). CDR3 DNA sequence: TGTGCCTGGAGTGTACTCCTTAACTATGGCTACACCTTC. It translates to CAWSVLLNYGYTF.

V gene TRBV5-1 combines with J gene TRBJ2-3, with 13 positions matching TRBD2. With V trimmed by 4 bases and J by 3 bases, 8 bases remained unmatched. The CDR3 has 17 amino acids. Looked up from germline, CDR1 is SGHRS and CDR2 is YFSETQ. CDR3 protein: CASSVGLAGDGTDTQYF. The CDR3 bases are TGCGCCAGCAGCGTAGGACTAGCGGGAGATGGGACAGATACGCAGTATTTT.

V is TRBV30 and J is TRBJ2-7; TRBD1 matches at 8 bases. Germline V lookup: CDR1 GTSNPN, CDR2 SVGIG (reference sequence). This CDR3 comprises 13 residues. V gave up 8 bases and J gave up 1 base; unmatched junction bases: 7. CDR3 sequence (DNA): TGTGCCAACAGGGGGTCGAAGTCCTACGAGCAGTACTTC. Residues: CANRGSKSYEQYF. Supplemented by reference TRBV30 and TRBJ2-7, the full variable domain reads SQTIHQWPATLVQPVGSPLSLECTVEGTSNPNLYWYRQAAGRGLQLLFYSVGIGQISSEVPQNLSASRPQDRQFILSSKKLLLSDSGFYLCANRGSKSYEQYFGPGTRLTVT.

CDR3 in amino acids: CASSLGQIYEQYF. The CDR3 region has the DNA TGCGCCAGCAGCTTGGGACAGATTTACGAGCAGTACTTC. The rearrangement links TRBV5-1 to TRBJ2-5; D is possibly TRBD1 (5 bases). The tail of the sequence fits TRBJ2-7 better, so the J call may be wrong. Per germline, CDR1 SGHRS and CDR2 YFSETQ. The CDR3 loop spans 13 amino acids.

V usage is TRBV28 and J usage is TRBJ2-7, with D possibly being TRBD2 (6 bases). Trimming pared 3 bases from V and 1 base from J, leaving 13 bases between. Germline values: CDR1 MDHEN, CDR2 SYDVKM. The CDR3 is 15 residues long. The CDR3 DNA reads TGTGCCAGCAGTTTCCCAACGGGGGTATCCTACGAGCAGTACTTC. Amino acids: CASSFPTGVSYEQYF.

The CDR3 DNA reads TGTGCCTGGAGTGCCTCCGGACCGGGTAATTCACCCCTCCACTTT. Translating gives CAWSASGPGNSPLHF. This chain uses TRBV30 with TRBJ1-6; D is ambiguous. Between the trimmed V and J ends, which lost 1 base and 6 bases, there was a span of 13 bases. This CDR3 is built from 15 residues. Germline CDR1 GTSNPN, CDR2 SVGIG (reference sequence).